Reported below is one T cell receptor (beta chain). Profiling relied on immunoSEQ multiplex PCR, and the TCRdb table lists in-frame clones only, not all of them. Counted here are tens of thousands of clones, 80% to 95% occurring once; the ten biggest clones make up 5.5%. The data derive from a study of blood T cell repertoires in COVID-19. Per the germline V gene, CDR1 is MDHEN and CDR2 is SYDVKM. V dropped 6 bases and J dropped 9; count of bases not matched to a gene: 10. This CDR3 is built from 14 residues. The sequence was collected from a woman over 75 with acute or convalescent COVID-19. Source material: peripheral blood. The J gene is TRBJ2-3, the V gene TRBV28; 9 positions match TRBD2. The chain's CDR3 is CASRPAGGRDTQYF. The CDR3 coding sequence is TGTGCCAGCAGGCCGGCGGGGGGGCGGGACACGCAGTATTTT. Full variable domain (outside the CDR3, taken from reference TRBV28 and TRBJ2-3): DVKVTQSSRYLVKRTGEKVFLECVQDMDHENMFWYRQDPGLGLRLIYFSYDVKMKEKGDIPEGYSVSREKKERFSLILESASTNQTSMYLCASRPAGGRDTQYFGPGTRLTVL.